Presented here are 32 T cell receptor beta chains from one specimen sequenced in a study of T cells in Graves' hyperthyroidism and ophthalmopathy. The investigators amplified TCR beta CDR3 regions from RNA transcripts. An initial round of RT-PCR targeting the TCR CDR3 relied on the HTBI primer set. TCRdb independently ran MiXCR on the multiplex PCR reads; one entry per CDR3 protein. The sample holds approximately 720,000 distinct CDR3 sequences, approximately 18% seen once. Sequencing used blood. These TCRs come from a woman aged 45-60 years with Graves' hyperthyroidism that later progressed to Graves' ophthalmopathy.

This clonotype has a handful of counts. V gene TRBV3-1 combines with J gene TRBJ2-7; D may be TRBD1 or TRBD2 (6 bases each). The germline CDR1 and CDR2 sequences are LGHDT and YNNKEL (reference sequence). Trimming pared 2 bases from V and 5 bases from J, leaving 16 bases between. This CDR3 is 15 amino acids long. CDR3 region: CASSQQAGGIDEQYF. The CDR3 DNA reads TGTGCCAGCAGCCAACAAGCCGGGGGCATCGACGAGCAGTACTTC.

This sequence joins TRBV6-1 and TRBJ1-2; D may be TRBD1 (6 bases). Germline-derived CDR1 and CDR2 are MNHNS and SASEGT. V shed 3 bases and J shed 3 bases, with 14 bases lying between them. The CDR3 is made up of 15 amino acids. The CDR3 spells CASSEILQGDYGYTF. CDR3 in DNA: TGTGCCAGCAGTGAGATTTTACAGGGCGACTATGGCTACACCTTC.

This clonotype has a count of ten or more. The V gene is TRBV5-1, the J gene TRBJ1-2; 7 nucleotides match TRBD1. This CDR3 contains 13 residues. The V gene end was trimmed by 3 bases and the J gene end by 5 bases; junction bases not matched to a gene: 4. Germline V gene lookup returns CDR1 SGHRS and CDR2 YFSETQ. CDR3 DNA sequence: TGCGCCAGCAGCTCCGGGACAGTGTATGGCTACACCTTC. This sequence encodes CASSSGTVYGYTF.

This sequence joins TRBV20-1 and TRBJ1-3, with D maybe TRBD1 (5 bases). From germline, CDR1 is DFQATT and CDR2 SNEGSKA (reference sequence). V was clipped by 3 bases and J by 1 base, with 16 bases between them. The CDR3 covers 16 residues. In DNA form, the CDR3 reads TGCAGTGCTAGTCGGGGGGAAACTTTGTCTGGAAACACCATATATTTT. Residues: CSASRGETLSGNTIYF.

The chain carries TRBV5-6 and TRBJ1-1; TRBD1 matches 7 bases. The V segment lost 4 bases and the J segment 10 bases; nucleotides outside the gene matches: 4. The CDR3 loop spans 11 amino acids. Germline V gene lookup returns CDR1 SGHDT and CDR2 YYEEEE. CDR3 in DNA: TGTGCCAGCAGCAAGACAGGGCGAGCTTTCTTT. This translates into CASSKTGRAFF.

The genes are TRBV19 and TRBJ1-1, with D maybe TRBD1 (6 bases). The CDR3 runs 14 residues. Trimming cost V 5 bases and J 1 base, with 11 bases left between them. Germline loops: CDR1 LNHDA, CDR2 SQIVND (reference sequence). The CDR3 nucleotides are TGTGCCAGTAGTGGGAGCAGGGGGAACACTGAAGCTTTCTTT. As protein: CASSGSRGNTEAFF.

The J gene is TRBJ2-1, the V gene TRBV10-1; the D gene is possibly TRBD2 (6 bases). This CDR3 spans 14 amino acids. Germline values: CDR1 WNHNN, CDR2 SYGVQD (reference sequence). The V end lost 0 bases, the J end lost 6 bases, and 9 bases lay between the germline ends. CDR3 loop: CASSESGGVNEQFF. Here the CDR3 DNA reads TGCGCCAGCAGTGAGTCAGGAGGGGTCAATGAGCAGTTCTTC.

The table lists this clonotype with many counts. The rearrangement joins TRBV4-1 to TRBJ1-1; weak D call: TRBD1 (6 bases). The CDR3 has 15 residues. V was cut by 3 bases and J by 1 base, with 12 bases left in between. Germline V gives CDR1 MGHRA, CDR2 YSYEKL. The DNA of the CDR3 is TGCGCCAGCAGCCAGCAGGGAGGGGGGAACACTGAAGCTTTCTTT. The encoded protein is CASSQQGGGNTEAFF.

This clonotype was counted many times. The chain joins TRBV30 to TRBJ1-1; possible D gene TRBD1, 6 bases. Trimming cost V 4 bases and J 5 bases, with 17 bases left between them. The CDR3 totals 14 residues. Per germline, CDR1 GTSNPN and CDR2 SVGIG (reference sequence). The CDR3 here is CAWKKAGVITEAFF. CDR3 DNA sequence: TGTGCCTGGAAGAAAGCAGGGGTAATAACTGAAGCTTTCTTT.

V gene TRBV7-8 combines with J gene TRBJ1-5, with TRBD1 identical over 7 bases. The CDR3 consists of 17 residues. V lost 2 bases to trimming and J lost 3 bases; unmatched junction nucleotides: 10. CDR1 SGHVS and CDR2 FQNEAQ come from the germline V gene. The CDR3 sequence: CASSLFGDRMNNQPQHF. Here the CDR3 DNA reads TGTGCCAGCAGCTTATTTGGGGACAGAATGAACAATCAGCCCCAGCATTTT.

The genes are TRBV4-1 and TRBJ2-2, with 9 bases that match TRBD1. CDR3 length: 20 residues. Germline V CDR1 and CDR2: MGHRA, YSYEKL. The trim removed 0 bases at V and 3 bases at J, leaving 14 bases unmatched. The CDR3 loop is CASSQDVPIQGAIDTGELFF. CDR3 in DNA: TGCGCCAGCAGCCAAGACGTACCGATACAGGGGGCAATCGACACCGGGGAGCTGTTTTTT.

A few counts support this clonotype. V usage is TRBV13 and J usage is TRBJ2-3; D perhaps matches TRBD2 (5 bases). This CDR3 is 13 amino acids long. Trimming removed 6 bases from V and 2 bases from J, with 9 bases in between. The germline CDR1 and CDR2 sequences are PRHDT and FYEKMQ (reference sequence). Written as DNA, the CDR3 is TGTGCCAGCAGGAGGGTCATCACAGATACGCAGTATTTT. It is translated as CASRRVITDTQYF.

This clonotype was detected ten times or more. The rearrangement uses TRBV20-1 and TRBJ1-5; 7 nucleotides align to TRBD1. Germline CDR1 reads DFQATT; CDR2 reads SNEGSKA (reference sequence). This CDR3 has 15 residues. The V segment lost 2 bases and the J segment 0 bases; nucleotides outside the gene matches: 4. The CDR3 bases are TGCAGTGCTAGAACACAGGGGTATAGCAATCAGCCCCAGCATTTT. This gives the protein CSARTQGYSNQPQHF.

Only a few counts were recorded for this clonotype. The gene calls are TRBV15 and TRBJ2-5; no clear D. Germline V lookup: CDR1 LNHNV, CDR2 YYDKDF (reference sequence). With 5 bases removed from V and 5 bases from J, the gap between germline ends came to 9 bases. This CDR3 spans 12 amino acids. The CDR3 DNA reads TGTGCCACCAGCGGACCTCGGGAGACCCAGTACTTC. This codes for CATSGPRETQYF.

In its sample, this clonotype was seen many times. V and J are TRBV7-2 and TRBJ2-5; tentatively, D is TRBD1 or TRBD2 (5 bases each). Germline V gene lookup returns CDR1 SGHTA and CDR2 FQGNSA. V dropped 5 bases and J dropped 5 bases, with 18 bases sitting between them. CDR3 length: 15 residues. CDR3 in DNA: TGTGCCAGCAGCCATCGACAAAGGGGAGAGGAGACCCAGTACTTC. This translates into CASSHRQRGEETQYF.

This chain joins TRBV19 and TRBJ1-6; possible D gene TRBD1, 6 bases. The CDR3 is made up of 13 amino acids. Germline V gene sequence: CDR1 LNHDA, CDR2 SQIVND (reference sequence). The ends were cut back, 7 bases at V and 10 bases at J, with 14 bases in the middle. In nucleotides, the CDR3 is TGTGCCAGTACGGACAGCGGCGGATCACCCCTCCACTTT. Amino acids: CASTDSGGSPLHF.

The rearrangement links TRBV4-1 to TRBJ1-5; TRBD1 matches 11 bases. The germline V gene encodes CDR1 MGHRA and CDR2 YSYEKL. The junction had 9 bases not matched to a gene; V was cut back by 1 base and J by 7 bases. The length of the CDR3 is 17 residues. This CDR3 is CASSQVSGQGVGQPQHF. The CDR3 nucleotides read TGCGCCAGCAGCCAAGTTTCGGGACAGGGGGTAGGACAGCCCCAGCATTTT.

In its sample, this clonotype was seen once. The chain carries TRBV5-1 and TRBJ2-4, with D uncertain. The CDR3 totals 15 residues. CDR1 is SGHRS and CDR2 is YFSETQ in the germline V gene. With 2 bases removed from V and 0 bases from J, the gap between germline ends came to 9 bases. The CDR3 DNA reads as TGCGCCAGCAGCTTAGGCGACATAGCCAAAAACATTCAGTACTTC. Its translation: CASSLGDIAKNIQYF.

The CDR3 here is CSARWQGDQPQHF. In DNA, the CDR3 is TGCAGTGCTAGGTGGCAGGGAGATCAGCCCCAGCATTTT. V is TRBV20-1 and J is TRBJ1-5; D perhaps matches TRBD1 (5 bases). Trimming cost V 3 bases and J 5 bases, with 11 bases left between them. The CDR3 spans 13 residues. Germline CDR1 is DFQATT and CDR2 is SNEGSKA (reference sequence).

This clonotype was counted only a few times. The chain is built from TRBV5-1 and TRBJ2-1; the match to TRBD2 covers 7 bases. V gave up 0 bases and J gave up 7 bases; unmatched junction bases: 13. This CDR3 comprises 17 residues. Germline V lookup: CDR1 SGHRS, CDR2 YFSETQ. The CDR3 sequence: CASSLVGLLGGVNEQFF. DNA of the CDR3: TGCGCCAGCAGCTTGGTGGGTTTGCTTGGGGGGGTTAATGAGCAGTTCTTC. The entire variable domain, with the rest obtained from reference TRBV5-1 and TRBJ2-1, is as follows: KAGVTQTPRYLIKTRGQQVTLSCSPISGHRSVSWYQQTPGQGLQFLFEYFSETQRNKGNFPGRFSGRQFSNSRSEMNVSTLELGDSALYLCASSLVGLLGGVNEQFFGPGTRLTVL.

Ten or more counts support this clonotype. The CDR3 DNA reads as TGCAGTGTCCCGGGTTCTGCTAATGAAAAACTGTTTTTT. This encodes CSVPGSANEKLFF. The J gene is TRBJ1-4, the V gene TRBV20-1; no clear D. CDR3 size: 13 residues. V was cut by 7 bases and J by 3 bases, with 12 bases left in between. CDR1 and CDR2 (germline): DFQATT, SNEGSKA (reference sequence).

This clonotype was recorded a few times. The rearrangement joins TRBV24-1 to TRBJ2-2; weak D call: TRBD1 (5 bases). This CDR3 comprises 17 residues. V lost 2 bases, J lost 3 bases, and 15 bases lay in between. Germline V gene lookup returns CDR1 KGHDR and CDR2 SFDVKD. CDR3 amino acids: CATSDYPGWVHTGELFF. CDR3 in DNA: TGTGCCACCAGTGATTATCCAGGGTGGGTGCACACCGGGGAGCTGTTTTTT.

This clonotype was counted a few times. V is TRBV9 and J is TRBJ2-1; D gene ambiguous. V shed 3 bases and J shed 5 bases, with 3 bases lying between them. This CDR3 has 11 residues. Germline assignment: CDR1 SGDLS and CDR2 YYNGEE. This chain's CDR3 is CASSADNEQFF. As DNA, the CDR3 is TGTGCCAGCAGCGCTGACAATGAGCAGTTCTTC.

The V and J genes are TRBV14 and TRBJ2-3; maybe TRBD1 (6 bases). Per germline, CDR1 SGHDN and CDR2 FVKESK. The CDR3 totals 15 residues. The V gene lost 4 bases and the J gene lost 5 bases, with 16 bases spanning the gap. The CDR3 sequence: CASSLQGTVGDTQYF. The CDR3 DNA sequence: TGTGCCAGCAGCCTTCAGGGGACGGTAGGAGATACGCAGTATTTT.

In this sample, this clonotype turned up a few times. The V gene is TRBV12-3 or TRBV12-4, the J gene TRBJ2-2, with 8 bases identical to TRBD2. V lost 7 bases and J lost 5; bases outside the gene matches: 12. The CDR3 runs 16 residues. The CDR3 DNA sequence: TGTGCCAGCAATTTCCAAGGGCGGGGGGCTACCGGGGAGCTGTTTTTT. The encoded protein is CASNFQGRGATGELFF.

This clonotype was seen a handful of times. The rearrangement joins TRBV6-1 to TRBJ1-1; D might be TRBD1 (5 bases). CDR1 and CDR2 (germline): MNHNS, SASEGT. The CDR3 consists of 15 residues. V gave up 5 bases and J gave up 6 bases, with 19 bases separating them. The DNA for the CDR3 is TGTGCCAGCAGTTCCCTACAGGCCTTGAGCGCTGAAGCTTTCTTT. Translated, it gives CASSSLQALSAEAFF.

The V and J genes are TRBV20-1 and TRBJ1-6; no clear D. Germline V gene sequence: CDR1 DFQATT, CDR2 SNEGSKA (reference sequence). The CDR3 contains 14 residues. The V gene lost 1 base and the J gene lost 4 bases, with 8 bases spanning the gap. CDR3 sequence (DNA): TGCAGTGCTAGAGTTGGGAGTTATAATTCACCCCTCCACTTT. Encoded protein: CSARVGSYNSPLHF.

A note on this clonotype: A junction boundary mismatches the germline segment, possibly from a read error. The chain uses TRBV5-1 and TRBJ1-2; D gene unclear. Per germline, CDR1 SGHRS and CDR2 YFSETQ. The CDR3 is 15 amino acids. This CDR3 reads CASSTYGVANYGYTF. In DNA form, the CDR3 reads TGTGCCAGCAGCACCTACGGCGTAGCTAACTATGGCTACACCTTC. Variable domain in full (rest from reference TRBV5-1 and TRBJ1-2): KAGVTQTPRYLIKTRGQQVTLSCSPISGHRSVSWYQQTPGQGLQFLFEYFSETQRNKGNFPGRFSGRQFSNSRSEMNVSTLELGDSALYLCASSTYGVANYGYTFGSGTRLTVV.

CDR3 sequence reads: CASTRTSGAAETQYF. CDR3 DNA sequence: TGTGCCAGCACCAGGACTAGCGGGGCTGCAGAGACCCAGTACTTC. This sequence joins TRBV5-5 and TRBJ2-5; TRBD2 aligns across 12 bases. Trimming at V came to 6 bases and at J to 4 bases, leaving 7 bases not matched to a gene. The germline CDR1 and CDR2 sequences are SGHKS and YYEKEE (reference sequence). CDR3 length: 15 amino acids.

J is TRBJ2-3 and V is TRBV7-2, with D unresolved. CDR1 and CDR2 (germline): SGHTA, FQGNSA. CDR3 size: 13 residues. V lost 1 base to trimming and J lost 10 bases, with 12 bases between them. CDR3 sequence: CASSLEGIHPQYF. In DNA, the CDR3 is TGTGCCAGCAGCTTAGAGGGAATACATCCGCAGTATTTT.

This clonotype was counted at least ten times. The V and J genes are TRBV7-3 and TRBJ2-3, with TRBD2 matching 8 bases. Germline V CDR1 and CDR2: SGHTA, FQGTGA. CDR3 length: 16 amino acids. J was trimmed by 4 bases and V by 1 base; bases with no gene match: 7. CDR3 nucleotides: TGTGCCAGCAGCTTAAAAAGCGGGGGAGCCTCAGATACGCAGTATTTT. This encodes CASSLKSGGASDTQYF.

The V and J genes are TRBV18 and TRBJ2-2, with D unclear. The CDR3 runs 13 residues. The germline V gene encodes CDR1 KGHSH and CDR2 LQKENI. The V end was cut by 3 bases, the J end by 6 bases, with 8 bases between. The CDR3 loop reads CASSPFWAGELFF. CDR3 in DNA: TGTGCCAGCTCACCGTTCTGGGCCGGGGAGCTGTTTTTT.